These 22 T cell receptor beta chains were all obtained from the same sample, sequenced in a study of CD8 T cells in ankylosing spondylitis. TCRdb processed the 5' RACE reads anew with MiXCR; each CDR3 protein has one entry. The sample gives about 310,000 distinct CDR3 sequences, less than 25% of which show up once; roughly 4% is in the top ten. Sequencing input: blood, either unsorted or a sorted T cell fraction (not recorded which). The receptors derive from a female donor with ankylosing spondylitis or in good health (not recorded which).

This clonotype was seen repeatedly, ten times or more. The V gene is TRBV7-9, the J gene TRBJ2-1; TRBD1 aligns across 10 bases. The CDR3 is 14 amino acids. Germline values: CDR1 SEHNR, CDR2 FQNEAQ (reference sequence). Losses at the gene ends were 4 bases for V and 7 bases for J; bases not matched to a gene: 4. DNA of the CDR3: TGTGCCAGCAGCTCCCGGGACAGGGGAAATGAGCAGTTCTTC. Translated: CASSSRDRGNEQFF.

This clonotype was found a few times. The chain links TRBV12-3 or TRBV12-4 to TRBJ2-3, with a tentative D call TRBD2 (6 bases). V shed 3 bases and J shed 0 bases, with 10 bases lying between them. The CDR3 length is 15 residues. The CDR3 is CASSFGRLSTDTQYF. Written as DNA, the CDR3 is TGTGCCAGCAGTTTTGGGAGGCTTAGCACAGATACGCAGTATTTT.

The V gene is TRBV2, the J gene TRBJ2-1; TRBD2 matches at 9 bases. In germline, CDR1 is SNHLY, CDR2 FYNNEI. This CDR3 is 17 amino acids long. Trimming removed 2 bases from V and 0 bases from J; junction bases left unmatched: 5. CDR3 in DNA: TGTGCCAGCAGTGAATTGGGACTAGCAAGCTCCTACAATGAGCAGTTCTTC. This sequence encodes CASSELGLASSYNEQFF.

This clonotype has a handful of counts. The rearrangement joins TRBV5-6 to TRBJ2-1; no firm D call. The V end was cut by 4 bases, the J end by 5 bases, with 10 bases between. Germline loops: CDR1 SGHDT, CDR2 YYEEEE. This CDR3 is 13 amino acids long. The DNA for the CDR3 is TGTGCCAGCAGCCCCCAGTTCAACAATGAGCAGTTCTTC. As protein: CASSPQFNNEQFF. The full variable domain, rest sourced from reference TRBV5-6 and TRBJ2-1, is DAGVTQSPTHLIKTRGQQVTLRCSPKSGHDTVSWYQQALGQGPQFIFQYYEEEERQRGNFPDRFSGHQFPNYSSELNVNALLLGDSALYLCASSPQFNNEQFFGPGTRLTVL.

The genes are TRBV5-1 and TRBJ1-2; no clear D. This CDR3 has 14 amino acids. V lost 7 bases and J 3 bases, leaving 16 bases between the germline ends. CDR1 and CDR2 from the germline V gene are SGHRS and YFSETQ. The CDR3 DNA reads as TGCGCCAGCTCGTTAGGATCCTTGCACTATGGCTACACCTTC. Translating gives CASSLGSLHYGYTF.

CDR3 DNA sequence: TGTGCCAGCAGTTTACCTAGCGGGAGTAAAACAGACGAGCAGTACTTC. It codes for CASSLPSGSKTDEQYF. The chain employs TRBV28 and TRBJ2-7; 10 bases agree with TRBD2. Germline lookup yields CDR1 MDHEN and CDR2 SYDVKM. V lost 2 bases to trimming and J lost 5 bases; unmatched junction nucleotides: 9. CDR3 size: 16 residues.

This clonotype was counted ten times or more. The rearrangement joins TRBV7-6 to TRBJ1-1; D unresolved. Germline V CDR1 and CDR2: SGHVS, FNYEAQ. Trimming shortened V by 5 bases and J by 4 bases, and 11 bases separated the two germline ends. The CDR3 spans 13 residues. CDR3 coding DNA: TGTGCCAGCAGCCTCGTGGAGGGCACTGAAGCTTTCTTT. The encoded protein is CASSLVEGTEAFF.

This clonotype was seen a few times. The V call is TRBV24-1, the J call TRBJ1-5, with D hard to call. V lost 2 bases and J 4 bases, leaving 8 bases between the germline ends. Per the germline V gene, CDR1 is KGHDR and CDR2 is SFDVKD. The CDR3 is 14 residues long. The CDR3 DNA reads TGTGCCACCAGTGATTCTGACCGGAATCAGCCCCAGCATTTT. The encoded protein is CATSDSDRNQPQHF.

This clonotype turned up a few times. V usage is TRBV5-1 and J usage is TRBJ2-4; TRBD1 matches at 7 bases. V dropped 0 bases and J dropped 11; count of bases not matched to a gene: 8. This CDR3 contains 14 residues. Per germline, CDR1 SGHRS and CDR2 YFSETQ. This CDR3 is CASSLGTEGAFQYF. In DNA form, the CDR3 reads TGCGCCAGCAGCTTGGGTACAGAGGGGGCATTTCAGTACTTC.

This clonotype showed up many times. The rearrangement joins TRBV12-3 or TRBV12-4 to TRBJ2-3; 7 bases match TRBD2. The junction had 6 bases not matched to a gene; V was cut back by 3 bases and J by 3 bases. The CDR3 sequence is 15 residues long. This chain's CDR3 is CASSLGGSGTDTQYF. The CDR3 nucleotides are TGTGCCAGCAGTTTGGGAGGGAGCGGTACAGATACGCAGTATTTT.

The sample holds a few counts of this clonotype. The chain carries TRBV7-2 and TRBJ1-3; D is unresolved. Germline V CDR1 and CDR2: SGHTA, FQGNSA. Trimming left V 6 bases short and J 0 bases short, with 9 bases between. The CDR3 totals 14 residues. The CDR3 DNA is TGTGCCAGCAGGAGGAGGAACTCTGGAAACACCATATATTTT. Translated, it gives CASRRRNSGNTIYF.

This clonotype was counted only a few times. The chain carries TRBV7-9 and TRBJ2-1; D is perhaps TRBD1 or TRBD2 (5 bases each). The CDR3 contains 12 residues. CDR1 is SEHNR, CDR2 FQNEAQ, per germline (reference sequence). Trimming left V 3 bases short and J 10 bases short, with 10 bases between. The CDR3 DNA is TGTGCCAGCAGCTTTATCGGGACCGAGCAGTTCTTC. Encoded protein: CASSFIGTEQFF.

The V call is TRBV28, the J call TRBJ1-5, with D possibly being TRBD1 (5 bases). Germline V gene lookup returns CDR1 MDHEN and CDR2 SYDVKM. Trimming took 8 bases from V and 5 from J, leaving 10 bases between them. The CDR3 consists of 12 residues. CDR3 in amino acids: CASGDGYQPQHF. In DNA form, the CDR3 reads TGTGCCAGCGGGGACGGATATCAGCCCCAGCATTTT.

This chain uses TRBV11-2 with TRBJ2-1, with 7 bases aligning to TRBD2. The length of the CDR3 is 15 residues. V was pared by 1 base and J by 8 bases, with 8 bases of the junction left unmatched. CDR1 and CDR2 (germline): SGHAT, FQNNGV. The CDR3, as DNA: TGTGCCAGCAGCTTAGGGTGGCGGGAGAGTTATGAGCAGTTCTTC. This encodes CASSLGWRESYEQFF.

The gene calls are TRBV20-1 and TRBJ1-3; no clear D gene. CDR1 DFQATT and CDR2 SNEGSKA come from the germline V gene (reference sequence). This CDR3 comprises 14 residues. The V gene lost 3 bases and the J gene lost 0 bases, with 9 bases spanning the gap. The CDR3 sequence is CSARGQSSGNTIYF. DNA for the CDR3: TGCAGTGCTAGGGGCCAGAGCTCTGGAAACACCATATATTTT.

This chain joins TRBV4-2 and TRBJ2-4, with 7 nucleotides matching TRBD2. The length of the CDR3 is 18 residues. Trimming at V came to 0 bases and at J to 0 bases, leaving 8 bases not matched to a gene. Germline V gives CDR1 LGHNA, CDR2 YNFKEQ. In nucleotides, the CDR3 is TGTGCCAGCAGCCAAGATGGAGCTAGCGGACTAGCCAAAAACATTCAGTACTTC. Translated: CASSQDGASGLAKNIQYF.

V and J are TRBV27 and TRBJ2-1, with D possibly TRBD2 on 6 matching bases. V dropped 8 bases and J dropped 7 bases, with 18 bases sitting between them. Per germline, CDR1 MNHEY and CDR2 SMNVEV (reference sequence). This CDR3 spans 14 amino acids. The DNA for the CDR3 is TGTGCCAGCGCCCAGGGACTCCTGAGGAATGAGCAGTTCTTC. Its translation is CASAQGLLRNEQFF.

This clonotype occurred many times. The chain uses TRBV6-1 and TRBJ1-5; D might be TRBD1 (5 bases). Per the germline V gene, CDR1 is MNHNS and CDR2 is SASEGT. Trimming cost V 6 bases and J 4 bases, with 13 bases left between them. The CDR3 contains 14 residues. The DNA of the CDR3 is TGTGCCAGCAGCCAAGGGGTTCCGAATCAGCCCCAGCATTTT. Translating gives CASSQGVPNQPQHF.

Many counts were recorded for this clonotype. The CDR3 coding sequence is TGCAGCGTTGAGCCCCCCCTTAGTGGGTCCTACAATGAGCAGTTCTTC. Residues: CSVEPPLSGSYNEQFF. The chain combines TRBV29-1 with TRBJ2-1; D call uncertain. V gave up 3 bases and J gave up 1 base, with 16 bases separating them. CDR1 and CDR2 (germline): SQVTM, ANQGSEA. The CDR3 runs to 16 residues.

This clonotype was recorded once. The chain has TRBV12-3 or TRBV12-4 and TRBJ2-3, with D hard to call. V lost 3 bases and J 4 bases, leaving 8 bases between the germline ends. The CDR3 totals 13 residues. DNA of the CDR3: TGTGCCAGCAGTTTTGGTCGTTCAGATACGCAGTATTTT. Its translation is CASSFGRSDTQYF.

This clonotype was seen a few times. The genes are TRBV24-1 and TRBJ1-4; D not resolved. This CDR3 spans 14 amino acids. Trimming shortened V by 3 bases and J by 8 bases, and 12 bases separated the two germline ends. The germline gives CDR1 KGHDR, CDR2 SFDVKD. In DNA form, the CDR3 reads TGTGCCACCAGTGATAACGGGGTCAACGAAAAACTGTTTTTT. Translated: CATSDNGVNEKLFF.

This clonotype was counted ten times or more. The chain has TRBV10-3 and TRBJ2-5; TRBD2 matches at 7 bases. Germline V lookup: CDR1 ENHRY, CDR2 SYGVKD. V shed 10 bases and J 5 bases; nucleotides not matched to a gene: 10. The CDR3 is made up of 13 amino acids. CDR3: CATLAAVDETQYF. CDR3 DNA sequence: TGTGCCACCCTAGCGGCGGTGGACGAGACCCAGTACTTC.